This passage covers 4 T cell receptor beta chains from one sample sequenced in a study of shared clonotypes between healthy human individuals. Sequencing used immunoSEQ multiplex PCR; TCRdb keeps in-frame clones, though not all of them. This sample has roughly 450,000 clones, with about four fifths found just once. Input material: PBMCs. Every receptor here comes from a woman in her thirties or forties in good health. Some clones in this sample may be carry-over from other donors' samples.

A single count supports this clone. V gene TRBV5-6 combines with J gene TRBJ2-2; TRBD1 matches 9 bases. Germline lookup yields CDR1 SGHDT and CDR2 YYEEEE. The ends lost 3 bases at V and 0 bases at J; junction bases unmatched: 6. The CDR3 is made up of 17 amino acids. CDR3 sequence: CASSSFGTGPNTGELFF. CDR3 bases: TGTGCCAGCAGCTCGTTCGGGACAGGGCCGAACACCGGGGAGCTGTTTTTT.

V and J are TRBV30 and TRBJ1-1, with D possibly matching TRBD1 (5 bases). CDR1 and CDR2 from the germline V gene are GTSNPN and SVGIG (reference sequence). The CDR3 is 14 residues long. Between the trimmed V and J ends, which lost 2 bases and 7 bases, there was a span of 17 bases. The DNA of the CDR3 is TGTGCCTGGAGTATCCGTGGGACGGCGGGTGAAGCTTTCTTT. Translation: CAWSIRGTAGEAFF.

J is TRBJ2-1 and V is TRBV5-4; 12 nucleotides line up with TRBD1. The CDR3 spans 15 residues. Unmatched junction bases numbered 3, after V lost 2 bases and J lost 6 bases. The germline V gene encodes CDR1 SGHNT and CDR2 YYREEE (reference sequence). As DNA, the CDR3 is TGTGCCAGCAGCTTCGGGACAGGGGGCCTCAATGAGCAGTTCTTC. This encodes CASSFGTGGLNEQFF. Variable domain in full (rest from reference TRBV5-4 and TRBJ2-1): ETGVTQSPTHLIKTRGQQVTLRCSSQSGHNTVSWYQQALGQGPQFIFQYYREEENGRGNFPPRFSGLQFPNYSSELNVNALELDDSALYLCASSFGTGGLNEQFFGPGTRLTVL.

The chain links TRBV5-4 to TRBJ2-1, with TRBD2 matching over 11 bases. The CDR3 runs 16 residues. With V trimmed by 2 bases and J by 6 bases, 7 bases remained unmatched. Germline values: CDR1 SGHNT, CDR2 YYREEE (reference sequence). CDR3 sequence: CASSLSTTSGVNEQFF. DNA for the CDR3: TGTGCCAGCAGCTTAAGTACGACTAGCGGGGTCAATGAGCAGTTCTTC. Filled out from reference TRBV5-4 and TRBJ2-1, the complete variable domain reads ETGVTQSPTHLIKTRGQQVTLRCSSQSGHNTVSWYQQALGQGPQFIFQYYREEENGRGNFPPRFSGLQFPNYSSELNVNALELDDSALYLCASSLSTTSGVNEQFFGPGTRLTVL.